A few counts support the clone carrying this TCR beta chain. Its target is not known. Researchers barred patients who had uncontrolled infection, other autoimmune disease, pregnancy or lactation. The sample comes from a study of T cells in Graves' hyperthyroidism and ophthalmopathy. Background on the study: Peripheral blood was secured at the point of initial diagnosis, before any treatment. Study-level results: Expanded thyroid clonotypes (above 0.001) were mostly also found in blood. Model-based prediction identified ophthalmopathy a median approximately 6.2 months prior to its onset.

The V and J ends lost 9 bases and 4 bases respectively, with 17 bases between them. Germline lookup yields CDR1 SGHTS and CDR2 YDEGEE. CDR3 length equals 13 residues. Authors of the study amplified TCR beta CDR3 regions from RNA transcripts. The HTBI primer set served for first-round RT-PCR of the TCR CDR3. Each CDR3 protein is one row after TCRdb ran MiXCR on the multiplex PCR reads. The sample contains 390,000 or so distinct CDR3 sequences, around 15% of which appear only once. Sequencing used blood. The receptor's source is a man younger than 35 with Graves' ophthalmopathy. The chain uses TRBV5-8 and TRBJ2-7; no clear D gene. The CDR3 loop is CANNPLGYYEQYF. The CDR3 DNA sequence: TGTGCCAACAACCCCCTCGGATATTACGAGCAGTACTTC.